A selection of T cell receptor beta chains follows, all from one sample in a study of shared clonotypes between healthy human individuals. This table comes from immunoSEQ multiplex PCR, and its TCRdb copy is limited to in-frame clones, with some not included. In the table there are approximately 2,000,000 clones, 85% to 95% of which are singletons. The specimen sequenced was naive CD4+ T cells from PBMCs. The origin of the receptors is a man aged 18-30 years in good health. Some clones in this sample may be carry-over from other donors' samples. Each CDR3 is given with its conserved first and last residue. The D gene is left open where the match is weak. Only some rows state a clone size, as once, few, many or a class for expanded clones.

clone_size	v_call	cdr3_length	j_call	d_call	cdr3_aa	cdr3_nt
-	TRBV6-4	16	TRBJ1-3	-	CASSVVGRSSGNTIYF	TGTGCCAGCAGTGTTGTGGGGCGCAGCTCTGGAAACACCATATATTTT
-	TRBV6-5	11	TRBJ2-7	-	CASRKIGEQYF	TGTGCCAGCAGGAAAATCGGCGAGCAGTACTTC
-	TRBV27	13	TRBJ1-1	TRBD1	CASSPRGQRGAFF	TGTGCCAGCAGCCCCAGGGGGCAGCGGGGGGCTTTCTTT
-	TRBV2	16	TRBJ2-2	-	CASSEAGPANTGELFF	TGTGCCAGCAGTGAAGCGGGGCCCGCGAACACCGGGGAGCTGTTTTTT
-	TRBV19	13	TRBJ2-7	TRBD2	CASTGLAGREQYF	TGTGCCAGTACGGGACTAGCGGGACGGGAGCAGTACTTC
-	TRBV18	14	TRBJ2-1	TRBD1	CASSPPTGIDEQFF	TGTGCCAGCTCACCACCGACAGGGATCGATGAGCAGTTCTTC
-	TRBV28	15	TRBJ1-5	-	CASSLPPGSNQPQHF	TGTGCCAGCAGTCTCCCCCCGGGTAGCAATCAGCCCCAGCATTTT
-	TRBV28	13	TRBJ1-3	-	CASTPGGKNTIYF	TGTGCCAGCACCCCGGGCGGAAAAAACACCATATATTTT
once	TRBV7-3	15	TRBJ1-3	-	CASSFDASSGNTIYF	TGTGCCAGCAGCTTCGACGCGTCCTCTGGAAACACCATATATTTT
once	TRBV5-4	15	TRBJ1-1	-	CASSTTAKRDTEAFF	TGTGCCAGCAGCACTACGGCCAAGCGGGACACTGAAGCTTTCTTT
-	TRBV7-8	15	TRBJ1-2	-	CASSLERARGYGYTF	TGTGCCAGCAGCTTAGAGCGGGCCAGGGGATATGGCTACACCTTC
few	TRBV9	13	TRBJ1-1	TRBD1	CASSVGDSREAFF	TGTGCCAGCAGCGTAGGGGACAGCCGTGAAGCTTTCTTT
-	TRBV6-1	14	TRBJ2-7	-	CASSSWGVNYEQYF	TGTGCCAGCAGCAGTTGGGGGGTGAACTACGAGCAGTACTTC
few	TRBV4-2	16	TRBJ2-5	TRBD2	CASSQDPGTSGSTQYF	TGTGCCAGCAGCCAAGATCCCGGGACTAGCGGGAGTACCCAGTACTTC
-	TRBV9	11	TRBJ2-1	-	CATVLGDEQFF	TGTGCCACCGTATTGGGGGATGAGCAGTTCTTC
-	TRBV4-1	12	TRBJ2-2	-	CASSPYTGELFF	TGCGCCAGCAGCCCCTACACCGGGGAGCTGTTTTTT
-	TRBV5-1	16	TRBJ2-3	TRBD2	CASSSGLAGAPDTQYF	TGCGCCAGCAGCTCTGGACTAGCGGGAGCCCCAGATACGCAGTATTTT
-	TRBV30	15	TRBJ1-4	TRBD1	CAWRIPGQVDEKLFF	TGTGCCTGGAGAATACCGGGACAGGTGGATGAAAAACTGTTTTTT
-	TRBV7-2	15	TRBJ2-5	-	CASSPSSTSSETQYF	TGTGCCAGCAGCCCAAGCAGTACATCTTCGGAGACCCAGTACTTC
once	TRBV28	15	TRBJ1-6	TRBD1	CASRPRDRHNSPLHF	TGTGCCAGCAGGCCCCGGGACAGACACAATTCACCCCTCCACTTT
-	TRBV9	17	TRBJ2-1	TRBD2	CASSVGVAGGSYNEQFF	TGTGCCAGCAGCGTAGGGGTAGCGGGAGGGTCCTACAATGAGCAGTTCTTC
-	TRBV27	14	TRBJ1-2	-	CASSSTAGAQGYTF	TGTGCCAGCAGTAGCACTGCAGGGGCTCAGGGCTACACCTTC
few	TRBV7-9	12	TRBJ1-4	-	CASSLFGEKLFF	TGTGCCAGCAGCTTATTCGGTGAAAAACTGTTTTTT
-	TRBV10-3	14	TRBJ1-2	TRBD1	CAIGRDRAAYGYTF	TGTGCCATCGGAAGAGACAGGGCTGCCTATGGCTACACCTTC
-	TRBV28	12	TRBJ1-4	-	CASSFPPEKLFF	TGTGCCAGCAGCTTCCCCCCTGAAAAACTGTTTTTT
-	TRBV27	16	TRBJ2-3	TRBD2	CASSFYQRGNTDTQYF	TGTGCCAGCAGTTTTTACCAGCGGGGCAACACAGATACGCAGTATTTT
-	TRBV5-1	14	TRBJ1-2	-	CASSLNVGVYGYTF	TGCGCCAGCAGCTTGAATGTAGGGGTCTATGGCTACACCTTC
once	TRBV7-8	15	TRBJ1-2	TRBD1	CASSRDRGPNYGYTF	TGTGCCAGCAGCAGGGACAGGGGGCCTAACTATGGCTACACCTTC
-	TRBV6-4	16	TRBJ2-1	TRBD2	CASSDRGLAGFNEQFF	TGTGCCAGCAGTGATCGGGGGCTAGCGGGATTCAATGAGCAGTTCTTC
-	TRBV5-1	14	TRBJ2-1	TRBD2	CASSSRSAGDEQFF	TGCGCCAGCAGCTCCCGGAGCGCGGGGGATGAGCAGTTCTTC
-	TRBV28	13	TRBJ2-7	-	CASDRGLPAEQYF	TGTGCCAGCGACCGCGGGCTGCCAGCCGAGCAGTACTTC
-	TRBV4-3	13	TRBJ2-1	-	CASSQGLSGVQFF	TGCGCCAGCAGCCAAGGGCTATCCGGGGTACAGTTCTTC
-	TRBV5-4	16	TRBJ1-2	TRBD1	CASSQGGRGTFYGYTF	TGTGCCAGCAGCCAGGGGGGCAGGGGTACTTTCTATGGCTACACCTTC